This TCR beta chain was documented in a study of blood T cell repertoires in COVID-19 (dated by TCRdb to about 2020). With regard to the full study: Samples from collaborators originated in the United States, Italy and Spain and spanned both the acute and convalescent phases of COVID-19. Where available, HLA class I and class II types were taken from metadata supplied by the sample provider and were not determined by assay-based typing. Deeply sampled blood TCRbeta repertoires from subjects exposed to, actively infected with, or recovered from COVID-19 were included in the dataset. Samples came from the ongoing ImmuneRACE study (first 160 participants) plus 1,254 subjects from 6 global collaborators. A freely available public database, intended as a resource for researchers studying the immune response to SARS-CoV-2, is where the repertoires were released. The prospective study material was composed of cDNA or gDNA derived from T cells, B-cell-depleted T cells, or PBMCs. A de-identified subject ID, COVID-19 status, age in years and sex were almost always included in the sample metadata.

In regard to this clone: Its antigen remains undetermined. Germline is not matched at one junction end, which may reflect a read error.

TCRbeta CDR3 regions were amplified from genomic DNA using the immunoSEQ Assay, a bias-controlled multiplex PCR. Regarding the original processing steps: The number of nucleated cells in each sample was estimated from the amplification of reference gene primers within the assay. To quantify the absolute abundance of each unique TCRbeta CDR3 rearrangement, sequence reads were collapsed and filtered. For each sample, productive Simpson clonality was calculated by taking the square root of Simpson's diversity index across productive rearrangements. TCRdb retrieved this table from immuneACCESS and kept in-frame rearrangements only. Not all clones are present; in checked studies, unresolved V genes account for under half, and no reason is known for the remainder. That table furnishes V, J and clone size, whereas the DNA furnished D and trimming. The sample yields roughly 100,000 clones; about 80% were counted once. Approximately 19% of the sample belongs to the ten largest clones.

From the cysteine up to the phenylalanine, the CDR3 has a length of 16 residues. Here the CDR3 DNA is all that survives: 48 bases in frame from base 1. Per the germline V gene, SGHRS is the CDR1 and YFSETQ is the CDR2. Study-wide findings and limitations: Clinical and demographic metadata were provided uncurated, with the amount varying by source and participant.

Each collaborating institution followed its own protocols to collect whole blood in K2EDTA tubes. For TCRbeta analysis, collaborators shipped samples in one of three forms: frozen whole blood, isolated PBMCs, or DNA extracted from either of those sample types. The chain was built from TRBV5-1 and TRBJ1-1; the D region possibly corresponds to TRBD1 (5 bases align). Sequencing input: peripheral blood. The receptor's source is a woman in her sixties or seventies with acute or convalescent COVID-19. For the CDR3, the sequence is CASSPPIPGRAGVEIF. The nucleotides read TGCGCCAGCAGCCCGCCCATCCCCGGACGGGCGGGGGTAGAGATCTTT. With the rest looked up from the reference TRBV5-1 and TRBJ1-1 genes rather than sequenced, the full variable domain is KAGVTQTPRYLIKTRGQQVTLSCSPISGHRSVSWYQQTPGQGLQFLFEYFSETQRNKGNFPGRFSGRQFSNSRSEMNVSTLELGDSALYLCASSPPIPGRAGVEIFGQGTRLTVV.